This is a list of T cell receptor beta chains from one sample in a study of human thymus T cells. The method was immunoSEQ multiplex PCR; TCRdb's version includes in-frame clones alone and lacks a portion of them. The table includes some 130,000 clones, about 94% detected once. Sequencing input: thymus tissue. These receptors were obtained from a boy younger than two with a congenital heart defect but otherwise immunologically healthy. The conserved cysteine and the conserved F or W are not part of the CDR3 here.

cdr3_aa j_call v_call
ASSLTLAPYNEQF TRBJ2-1 TRBV7-3
ASSMEQGAHGNTIY TRBJ1-3 TRBV19
ASSPTPRVLIGYT TRBJ1-2 TRBV4-1
ASSIGAPPDEQF TRBJ2-1 TRBV19
ASSIGQGVAGANVLT TRBJ2-6 TRBV19
ASSLRPGRPTDTQY TRBJ2-3 TRBV7-6
ASSSTGRGGGETQY TRBJ2-5 TRBV11-3
ASSLEPNSEAF TRBJ1-1 TRBV11-2
ASSPSPRDRDGGTEAF TRBJ1-1 TRBV19
ASILAGGSTDTQY TRBJ2-3 TRBV28
ASSGLVAGGQETQY TRBJ2-5 TRBV2
ASSPHPAGTAGNTIY TRBJ1-3 TRBV18
ASSSRRAGGFTDTQY TRBJ2-3 TRBV19
AWRRDTNSYEQY TRBJ2-7 TRBV30
ATSRDVGMGNTDTQY TRBJ2-3 TRBV15
ASSYEGQHQETQY TRBJ2-5 TRBV6-6
ASSQEGGTGRSPLH TRBJ1-6 TRBV4-3
ASSPGGRGGDSRHT TRBJ1-2 TRBV7-9
ASSLGLLADTQY TRBJ2-3 TRBV4-1
ASSRQRTVVYEQY TRBJ2-7 TRBV6-6
ASSQDNGLPEQY TRBJ2-7 TRBV4-1
ASSLQGPYGYT TRBJ1-2 TRBV7-9
ASSLRAPYGYT TRBJ1-2 TRBV5-6
ASSLEGTRRRIGNTIY TRBJ1-3 TRBV5-1
ASSYSTGGGYT TRBJ1-2 TRBV6-5
ASSDGPSGQGTDTQY TRBJ2-3 TRBV2
ASSPPASGGYEQF TRBJ2-1 TRBV18
ASRRQGVNTGELF TRBJ2-2 TRBV2
SVLGSGSNYGYT TRBJ1-2 TRBV29-1
ASSVEPGGELF TRBJ2-2 TRBV28
ASGFQRGVPGGELF TRBJ2-2 TRBV12-5
ASSLAYQDREQPQH TRBJ1-5 TRBV27
ASSQLAGGHVDTQY TRBJ2-3 TRBV25-1
ASSQDGGQGNQPQH TRBJ1-5 TRBV4-1
ASSLVAGRFTDTQY TRBJ2-3 TRBV5-1
ASSHAGRGGYNEQF TRBJ2-1 TRBV4-3
AWSEAGGETQY TRBJ2-5 TRBV30
SVEDFGAVEDRNTEAF TRBJ1-1 TRBV29-1
ASSLITGPNTEAF TRBJ1-1 TRBV5-1
ASRRGGTQY TRBJ2-5 TRBV27
ASSCRDRSNYGYT TRBJ1-2 TRBV2
ASSQTGTPKETQY TRBJ2-5 TRBV4-1
ASSFSGSGGGLYEQY TRBJ2-7 TRBV5-6
ASSQGFFFNYGYT TRBJ1-2 TRBV4-1
ASSQLVGGQPQH TRBJ1-5 TRBV16
ASSPGQGLY TRBJ2-7 TRBV18
ASESIIVAKNIQY TRBJ2-4 TRBV23-1
ASQVGIGTAYEQY TRBJ2-7 TRBV5-1
ASSQGNRFEVEGYT TRBJ1-2 TRBV14